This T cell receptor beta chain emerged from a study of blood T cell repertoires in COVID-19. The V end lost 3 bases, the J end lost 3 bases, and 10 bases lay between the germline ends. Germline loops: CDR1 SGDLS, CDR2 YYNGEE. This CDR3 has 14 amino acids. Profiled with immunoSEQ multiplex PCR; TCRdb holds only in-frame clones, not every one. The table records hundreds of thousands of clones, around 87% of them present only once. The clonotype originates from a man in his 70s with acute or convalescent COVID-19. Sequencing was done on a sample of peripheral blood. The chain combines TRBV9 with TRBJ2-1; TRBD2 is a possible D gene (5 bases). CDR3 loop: CASSGSSRYNEQFF. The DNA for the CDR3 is TGTGCCAGCAGCGGCTCTAGCCGCTACAATGAGCAGTTCTTC.